Listed below are T cell receptor beta chains from one sample, sequenced in a study of human T cells and chemical hapten exposure. TCRdb recomputed calls from the RACE reads with MiXCR, one row per CDR3 protein. The sample lists some 80,000 distinct CDR3 sequences, roughly a tenth occurring once. Sequenced here: whole blood, sampled in connection with sensitization to the hapten diphenylcyclopropenone (DPC). Every receptor here comes from a young woman with alopecia areata. Some clones in this sample may be carry-over from other donors' samples. Each CDR3 is given with its conserved first and last residue. Fields, in order: CDR3 DNA, CDR3 protein, D gene, clone size, V gene, J gene. D genes are given only for firm matches. Clone size, where shown, is once, few, many, or a class for clones that have expanded.

CDR3 DNA: TGTGCCAGCAGCTTCGGGACTAGTACCTACGAGCAGTACTTC; CDR3 protein: CASSFGTSTYEQYF; D gene: TRBD2; clone size: many; V gene: TRBV7-2; J gene: TRBJ2-7
CDR3 DNA: TGTGCCAGCAGGACTAGCGGGGGCACAGATACGCAGTATTTT; CDR3 protein: CASRTSGGTDTQYF; D gene: TRBD2; clone size: many; V gene: TRBV12-3/TRBV12-4; J gene: TRBJ2-3
CDR3 DNA: TGTGCCAGTAGTTCAGGGGGGCCCTCTGGGGCCAACGTCCTGACTTTC; CDR3 protein: CASSSGGPSGANVLTF; D gene: .; clone size: many; V gene: TRBV19; J gene: TRBJ2-6
CDR3 DNA: TGTGCCAGCAGCTCGCCCAGGAGCGGCTACACCTTC; CDR3 protein: CASSSPRSGYTF; D gene: .; clone size: many; V gene: TRBV12-3/TRBV12-4; J gene: TRBJ1-2
CDR3 DNA: TGTGCCAGCAGCTACCGTGAGGCAGATACGCAGTATTTT; CDR3 protein: CASSYREADTQYF; D gene: .; clone size: many; V gene: TRBV11-2; J gene: TRBJ2-3
CDR3 DNA: TGTGCCAGCAGTCCCCAATTACGTCGCGGCTACACCTTC; CDR3 protein: CASSPQLRRGYTF; D gene: .; clone size: .; V gene: TRBV28; J gene: TRBJ1-2
CDR3 DNA: TGTGCCAGCAGCTTGGATAAATCATCGCCCCAGCATTTT; CDR3 protein: CASSLDKSSPQHF; D gene: .; clone size: few; V gene: TRBV11-2; J gene: TRBJ1-5
CDR3 DNA: TGTGCCAGCTCACCACCGGTCGGGACACCCTACGAGCAGTACTTC; CDR3 protein: CASSPPVGTPYEQYF; D gene: .; clone size: many; V gene: TRBV18; J gene: TRBJ2-7
CDR3 DNA: TGCAGCGCAAACCGGGACAGATACAATGAGCAGTTCTTC; CDR3 protein: CSANRDRYNEQFF; D gene: TRBD1; clone size: few; V gene: TRBV29-1; J gene: TRBJ2-1
CDR3 DNA: TGTGCCAGCACCCTCGGCGTACAACGGACTGAAGCTTTCTTT; CDR3 protein: CASTLGVQRTEAFF; D gene: .; clone size: many; V gene: TRBV6-6; J gene: TRBJ1-1
CDR3 DNA: TGTGCCAGCAGCCAAGTTCAGGATACGCAGTATTTT; CDR3 protein: CASSQVQDTQYF; D gene: .; clone size: many; V gene: TRBV3-1; J gene: TRBJ2-3
CDR3 DNA: TGTGCAAGTCGCTTAGGATCTACCGGGACAGGGGAGCAGTACTTC; CDR3 protein: CASRLGSTGTGEQYF; D gene: .; clone size: many; V gene: TRBV12-2; J gene: TRBJ2-7
CDR3 DNA: TGCAGTGCTAGAGAGGGGGAGCTCCTCATACATACGCAGTATTTT; CDR3 protein: CSAREGELLIHTQYF; D gene: .; clone size: many; V gene: TRBV20-1; J gene: TRBJ2-3
CDR3 DNA: TGTGCCAGCAGCCCGCCAGGGGGAGAGACCCAGTACTTC; CDR3 protein: CASSPPGGETQYF; D gene: TRBD1; clone size: few; V gene: TRBV7-2; J gene: TRBJ2-5
CDR3 DNA: TGTGCCAGCAGCCCACGTCCTCACTACAATGAGCAGTTCTTC; CDR3 protein: CASSPRPHYNEQFF; D gene: .; clone size: many; V gene: TRBV7-8; J gene: TRBJ2-1
CDR3 DNA: TGTGCCAGCAGTGCAACCGGGACAACTACCTACAATGAGCAGTTCTTC; CDR3 protein: CASSATGTTTYNEQFF; D gene: .; clone size: many; V gene: TRBV6-1; J gene: TRBJ2-1
CDR3 DNA: TGCGCCAGCAGCCAACGGGTACAAGAGACCCAGTACTTC; CDR3 protein: CASSQRVQETQYF; D gene: .; clone size: few; V gene: TRBV4-3; J gene: TRBJ2-5
CDR3 DNA: TGTGCCAGCAGTGAACAGACAGGGACTACCTACAATGAGCAGTTCTTC; CDR3 protein: CASSEQTGTTYNEQFF; D gene: .; clone size: few; V gene: TRBV6-1; J gene: TRBJ2-1
CDR3 DNA: TGTGCCAGCAGCGTAGACATGGCCCCCTACGAGCAGTACTTC; CDR3 protein: CASSVDMAPYEQYF; D gene: .; clone size: few; V gene: TRBV9; J gene: TRBJ2-7